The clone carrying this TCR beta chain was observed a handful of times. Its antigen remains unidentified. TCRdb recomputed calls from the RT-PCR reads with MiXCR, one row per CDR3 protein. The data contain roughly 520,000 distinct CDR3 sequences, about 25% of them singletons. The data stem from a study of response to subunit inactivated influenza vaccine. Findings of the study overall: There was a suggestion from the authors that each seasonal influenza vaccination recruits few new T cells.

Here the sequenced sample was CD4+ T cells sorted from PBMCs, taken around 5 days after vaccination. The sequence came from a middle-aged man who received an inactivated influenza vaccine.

The CDR3 loop reads CAINSPGVNYGYTF. The CDR3 DNA reads TGTGCCATCAATTCCCCCGGGGTTAACTATGGCTACACCTTC. The chain employs TRBV10-3 and TRBJ1-2, with no clear D. This CDR3 comprises 14 residues. Germline-derived CDR1 and CDR2 are ENHRY and SYGVKD. V lost 7 bases, J lost 1 base, and 13 bases lay in between.